The 26 T cell receptor beta chains in this list originate from one sample, sequenced in a study of T cells in Graves' hyperthyroidism and ophthalmopathy. Amplified TCR beta CDR3 regions derived from RNA transcripts. When the TCR CDR3 underwent first-round RT-PCR, the HTBI primer set was used. TCRdb processed the multiplex PCR reads anew with MiXCR; each CDR3 protein has one entry. The sample lists under 400,000 distinct CDR3 sequences, less than 20% occurring once. The sequenced sample was blood. The source of these receptors is a woman aged 18-30 years with Graves' hyperthyroidism that later progressed to Graves' ophthalmopathy.

This clonotype has a count of ten or more. The chain links TRBV6-6 to TRBJ1-6, with D unresolved. This CDR3 has 18 amino acids. The V gene's germline CDR1 is MNHNY and CDR2 SVGAGI (reference sequence). V was clipped by 2 bases and J by 4 bases, with 18 bases between them. The CDR3 protein is CASSYNTGRRGYNSPLHF. CDR3 sequence (DNA): TGTGCCAGCAGTTACAATACGGGCAGGCGGGGATATAATTCACCCCTCCACTTT.

Many counts were recorded for this clonotype. The rearrangement uses TRBV5-5 and TRBJ2-5, with a weak D call TRBD2 (6 bases). Germline assignment: CDR1 SGHKS and CDR2 YYEKEE (reference sequence). This CDR3 contains 13 residues. The V and J ends lost 2 bases and 3 bases respectively, with 8 bases between them. CDR3 in DNA: TGTGCCAGCAGCTTCTGGGGGGAAGAGACCCAGTACTTC. Protein sequence: CASSFWGEETQYF.

This clonotype appeared once. A single base separates this from a much larger clone, so it may be a read error. The CDR3 nucleotides are TGCAGTGCTAGAAGTGGGCCGACCTTCGGGGGGTACGAGCTGTACTTC. As protein: CSARSGPTFGGYELYF. V usage is TRBV20-1 and J usage is TRBJ2-7; 7 positions match TRBD2. CDR1 DFQATT and CDR2 SNEGSKA come from the germline V gene (reference sequence). The CDR3 contains 16 residues.

The chain employs TRBV5-6 and TRBJ2-5, with 12 bases identical to TRBD2. This CDR3 comprises 16 residues. V shed 1 base, J shed 4 bases, and the junction held 5 bases outside the gene matches. CDR1 SGHDT and CDR2 YYEEEE come from the germline V gene. Here the CDR3 reads CASSLSTSGSPETQYF. CDR3 coding DNA: TGTGCCAGCAGCTTGTCGACTAGCGGGAGTCCAGAGACCCAGTACTTC.

The sample holds many counts of this clonotype. J is TRBJ1-1 and V is TRBV27, with a possible D match to TRBD1 (5 bases). Looked up from germline, CDR1 is MNHEY and CDR2 is SMNVEV (reference sequence). The V and J ends lost 0 bases and 1 base respectively, with 9 bases between them. The length of the CDR3 is 15 residues. CDR3 DNA sequence: TGTGCCAGCAGTTTATCAGGAGGGGCGAACACTGAAGCTTTCTTT. Its translation is CASSLSGGANTEAFF.

CDR3 DNA sequence: TGTGCCAGCAGCTTAAAGGGGGCGGGGAAGGCCGGGGAGCTGTTTTTT. It yields the protein CASSLKGAGKAGELFF. The chain carries TRBV7-2 and TRBJ2-2, with D possibly being TRBD1 (7 bases). In germline, CDR1 is SGHTA, CDR2 FQGNSA. The CDR3 contains 16 residues. V shed 2 bases and J shed 6 bases, with 16 bases lying between them.

This clonotype was picked up many times. J is TRBJ2-3 and V is TRBV28; TRBD2 agrees at 10 bases. The germline V gene encodes CDR1 MDHEN and CDR2 SYDVKM. V gave up 4 bases and J gave up 2 bases; unmatched junction bases: 3. The CDR3 consists of 15 residues. The CDR3 reads CASSSGTSDTDTQYF. DNA for the CDR3: TGTGCCAGCAGTTCCGGGACTAGCGACACAGATACGCAGTATTTT.

On this clonotype: A single base separates this from a much larger clone, so it may be a read error. The chain couples TRBV7-8 to TRBJ2-5; TRBD1 matches 12 bases. Germline V gene sequence: CDR1 SGHVS, CDR2 FQNEAQ. CDR3 length equals 17 residues. The CDR3 protein is CASSLAGTGGIGETRYF. The CDR3 DNA follows: TGTGCCAGCAGCTTAGCGGGGACAGGGGGCATTGGGGAGACCCGGTACTTC.

In its sample, this clonotype was seen many times. The chain links TRBV28 to TRBJ2-2; D possibly corresponds to TRBD1 (6 bases). Germline V CDR1 and CDR2: MDHEN, SYDVKM. CDR3 size: 15 residues. V was shortened by 4 bases and J by 7 bases, with 16 bases between the two germline ends. The CDR3 region is CASSYPWDKGGELFF. In DNA form, the CDR3 reads TGTGCCAGCAGTTACCCCTGGGACAAAGGCGGGGAGCTGTTTTTT.

DNA for the CDR3: TGTGCCAGCAGTTTTGGACAGGGAGGAGGTGAAAAACTGTTTTTT. Protein product: CASSFGQGGGEKLFF. The J gene is TRBJ1-4, the V gene TRBV12-3 or TRBV12-4; 8 positions match TRBD1. V shed 3 bases and J 7 bases; nucleotides not matched to a gene: 7. The CDR3 spans 15 residues.

This clonotype was detected ten times or more. The V gene is TRBV7-9, the J gene TRBJ2-1, with D possibly being TRBD1 or TRBD2 (5 bases each). Trimming stripped 0 bases from V and 10 bases from J, with 13 bases between. CDR3 length: 14 amino acids. The V gene's germline CDR1 is SEHNR and CDR2 FQNEAQ (reference sequence). The CDR3 DNA follows: TGTGCCAGCAGCTTAGCGCAAGGGAGACAGGAGCAGTTCTTC. As protein: CASSLAQGRQEQFF.

The rearrangement joins TRBV7-3 to TRBJ2-3, with 14 bases identical to TRBD2. V was clipped by 4 bases and J by 1 base; unmatched bases: 4. Per the germline V gene, CDR1 is SGHTA and CDR2 is FQGTGA. The CDR3 sequence is 17 residues long. The CDR3 loop is CASSSPGLAGGTDTQYF. The CDR3 DNA reads TGTGCCAGCAGCTCCCCGGGACTAGCGGGGGGCACAGATACGCAGTATTTT.

The rearrangement links TRBV20-1 to TRBJ2-5; no definite D call. This CDR3 is built from 15 residues. Looked up from germline, CDR1 is DFQATT and CDR2 is SNEGSKA (reference sequence). With 3 bases removed from V and 1 base from J, the gap between germline ends came to 15 bases. CDR3 in DNA: TGCAGTGCTAGTGTGGCCCAGGACCTCCAAGAGACCCAGTACTTC. It specifies CSASVAQDLQETQYF.

Many counts were recorded for this clonotype. J is TRBJ1-5 and V is TRBV18, with a weak D call TRBD1 (5 bases). Germline CDR1 and CDR2: KGHSH and LQKENI. This CDR3 has 14 amino acids. With 6 bases removed from V and 6 bases from J, the gap between germline ends came to 15 bases. The CDR3 reads CASSPGGGSQPQHF. CDR3 sequence (DNA): TGTGCCAGCTCTCCCGGGGGGGGGAGTCAGCCCCAGCATTTT.

The chain combines TRBV29-1 with TRBJ2-7, with a possible D match to TRBD2 (6 bases). The CDR3 has 13 amino acids. V was trimmed by 7 bases and J by 3 bases, leaving 16 bases between them. CDR1 and CDR2 from the germline V gene are SQVTM and ANQGSEA. The DNA of the CDR3 is TGCAGCGCCCTCGTAGGAGCGGGCTACGAGCAGTACTTC. It encodes CSALVGAGYEQYF.

In this sample, this clonotype turned up many times. J is TRBJ1-2 and V is TRBV28; D might be TRBD1 (6 bases). The germline V gene encodes CDR1 MDHEN and CDR2 SYDVKM. With 8 bases removed from V and 5 bases from J, the gap between germline ends came to 21 bases. CDR3 length: 15 residues. The CDR3 sequence is CASPLPGHPTYGYTF. DNA of the CDR3: TGTGCCAGCCCCCTCCCGGGACACCCTACTTATGGCTACACCTTC.

This clonotype has at least ten counts. The chain joins TRBV10-3 to TRBJ1-1, with TRBD1 as a possible D gene (6 bases). The CDR3 totals 13 residues. Trimming took 7 bases from V and 1 from J, leaving 10 bases between them. Per germline, CDR1 ENHRY and CDR2 SYGVKD. The CDR3 reads CAIKMDRNTEAFF. CDR3 bases: TGTGCCATCAAGATGGACAGGAACACTGAAGCTTTCTTT.

V and J are TRBV19 and TRBJ2-7, with D possibly matching TRBD2 (5 bases). The CDR3 totals 16 residues. In germline, CDR1 is LNHDA, CDR2 SQIVND (reference sequence). Trimming stripped 1 base from V and 3 bases from J, with 16 bases between. CDR3: CASSIVKVTGIYEQYF. The DNA for the CDR3 is TGTGCCAGTAGTATAGTGAAGGTCACCGGGATCTACGAGCAGTACTTC.

This clonotype was seen only a few times. This rearrangement joins TRBV5-1 to TRBJ2-3; 13 nucleotides line up with TRBD2. Germline lookup yields CDR1 SGHRS and CDR2 YFSETQ. The length of the CDR3 is 17 residues. The ends lost 4 bases at V and 6 bases at J; junction bases unmatched: 11. CDR3 sequence: CASSVTTSGRANDTQYF. CDR3 DNA sequence: TGCGCCAGCAGCGTGACTACTAGCGGGAGGGCCAACGATACGCAGTATTTT.

In this sample, this clonotype turned up many times. The chain uses TRBV27 and TRBJ2-5, with a tentative D call TRBD2 (7 bases). With 3 bases removed from V and 5 bases from J, the gap between germline ends came to 13 bases. CDR1 and CDR2 from the germline V gene are MNHEY and SMNVEV (reference sequence). This CDR3 contains 14 residues. In DNA form, the CDR3 reads TGTGCCAGCAGTTTGGGGGGGAGGGGGGAGACCCAGTACTTC. Translation: CASSLGGRGETQYF.

This clonotype was seen repeatedly, ten times or more. The chain employs TRBV24-1 and TRBJ2-1; 8 nucleotides agree with TRBD1. The V gene end was trimmed by 2 bases and the J gene end by 9 bases; junction bases not matched to a gene: 11. Germline V lookup: CDR1 KGHDR, CDR2 SFDVKD. There are 16 residues in the CDR3. The CDR3 loop is CATSDSGGPQGGEQFF. CDR3 coding DNA: TGTGCCACCAGTGATTCAGGGGGCCCCCAGGGTGGTGAGCAGTTCTTC.

The table lists this clonotype with many counts. The chain is built from TRBV28 and TRBJ1-2; the D is unclear. Per the germline V gene, CDR1 is MDHEN and CDR2 is SYDVKM. V was cut by 3 bases and J by 1 base, with 15 bases left in between. The CDR3 sequence is 16 residues long. CDR3 DNA: TGTGCCAGCAGTTTGGCTACAGTTTTCGTTAACTATGGCTACACCTTC. This gives the protein CASSLATVFVNYGYTF.

In this sample, this clonotype turned up many times. The rearrangement uses TRBV28 and TRBJ2-7; TRBD1 matches 9 bases. Germline V gene data show CDR1 as MDHEN and CDR2 as SYDVKM. The length of the CDR3 is 15 residues. V lost 5 bases, J lost 2 bases, and 7 bases stayed unmatched. CDR3 sequence reads: CASSGPGQGPYEQYF. CDR3 bases: TGTGCCAGCAGTGGACCGGGACAGGGCCCCTACGAGCAGTACTTC.

This clonotype was seen a few times. The V gene is TRBV30, the J gene TRBJ2-7, with 7 nucleotides matching TRBD1. Looked up from germline, CDR1 is GTSNPN and CDR2 is SVGIG (reference sequence). V lost 3 bases and J lost 3; bases outside the gene matches: 11. This CDR3 region has 15 residues. The CDR3 DNA is TGTGCCTGGAGCGGACGACGGGACAGAGTCTACGAGCAGTACTTC. Translating gives CAWSGRRDRVYEQYF.

This clonotype has a handful of counts. CDR3 in amino acids: CASSYSILSAGPSTDTQYF. The CDR3 region has the DNA TGTGCCAGCAGTTACTCGATTCTTTCGGCAGGACCAAGCACAGATACGCAGTATTTT. V usage is TRBV6-2 or TRBV6-3 and J usage is TRBJ2-3; no clear D gene. CDR1 MNHEY and CDR2 SVGEGT come from the germline V gene. V was pared by 0 bases and J by 0 bases, with 19 bases between. The CDR3 runs to 19 residues.

V is TRBV6-4 and J is TRBJ2-2; D gene uncertain. The CDR3 runs to 15 residues. V was shortened by 7 bases and J by 3 bases, with 15 bases between the two germline ends. Germline V gene data show CDR1 as MRHNA and CDR2 as SNTAGT. CDR3 protein: CASTPDSDYTGELFF. The DNA for the CDR3 is TGTGCCAGCACTCCCGATAGTGATTACACCGGGGAGCTGTTTTTT.